The entry below describes one T cell receptor beta chain. The target antigen is unknown. The DNA ends 3 residues before the CDR3 does, and the rest of the CDR3 is filled in from the germline J gene. The data were taken from a study of T cell clonality in common variable immunodeficiency. Whole-study results and caveats: Reportedly, TCR beta sequences from common variable immunodeficiency showed fewer deletions and N-nucleotide insertions. CVID subjects had higher TCRbeta clonality than healthy controls, most marked in about a third. Compared with controls, CVID subjects had fewer shared TCRbeta clones.

All CVID subjects were on immunoglobulin replacement for at least one year. Sequencing input was equivalent genomic DNA from CVID and controls. The method was immunoSEQ multiplex PCR; TCRdb's version includes in-frame clones alone and lacks a portion of them. The counts give about 17,000 clones, none of them seen only once; about 14% is held by the top ten. The germline V and J ends were trimmed by 3 bases and 8 bases, with 14 bases remaining between them. Per germline, CDR1 MNHNS and CDR2 SASEGT. CDR3 size: 14 residues. The V and J genes are TRBV6-1 and TRBJ1-3; D is perhaps TRBD1 (5 bases). The sequenced material came from peripheral blood mononuclear cells. This receptor was taken from a human donor with common variable immunodeficiency. The DNA read from the CDR3 is TGTGCCAGCAGTGATCGACAGCGCGGAGACACC. It translates to CASSDRQRGDT. The whole CDR3 sequence is CASSDRQRGDTIYF.